This T cell receptor beta chain was recovered during a study of cytomegalovirus exposure and HLA in healthy donors. Overall study findings and caveats: In vitro testing confirmed a few CMV-associated chains as specific for CMV antigens. 150 to 200 TCR beta chains were listed as cytomegalovirus-associated.

A word on this clone: Its antigen is currently unknown.

The donors were in the roughly 120-subject validation cohort, distinct from the approximately 670-subject first cohort. TCRdb's copy holds only in-frame clones and misses some; the assay was immunoSEQ multiplex PCR. Among 57,000 or so clones listed, about 95% were seen once. V lost 6 bases, J lost 3 bases, and 10 bases stayed unmatched. Germline loops: CDR1 MNHNY, CDR2 SVGAGI (reference sequence). CDR3 length: 15 amino acids. This sequence originates from a man aged 18 to 30 in good health and CMV-seronegative. The chain has TRBV6-6 and TRBJ2-7; 8 nucleotides line up with TRBD1. Sequencing was carried out using PBMCs. The CDR3 protein is CASSPGTGGNYEQYF. CDR3 DNA: TGTGCCAGCAGCCCTGGGACAGGTGGAAACTACGAGCAGTACTTC.